These 2 T cell receptor beta chains originate from one sample sequenced in a study of OX40 agonist ivuxolimab in advanced cancers. Clones were read by immunoSEQ multiplex PCR, and TCRdb kept only the in-frame ones, dropping some. This table holds 65,000 to 80,000 clones, roughly 83% found once. The specimen comprised CD4+ or CD8+ T cells sorted from blood, sampled in a trial of the OX40 agonist ivuxolimab. These receptors all stem from an adult with an advanced solid tumor such as melanoma, head and neck, liver or kidney cancer.

This clone came up once. This rearrangement joins TRBV2 to TRBJ2-5; the D is unclear. V lost 8 bases and J lost 3, with 10 bases in between. Germline CDR1 and CDR2: SNHLY and FYNNEI. CDR3 size: 12 residues. The chain's CDR3 is CASLYRKETQYF. The CDR3 nucleotides are TGTGCCAGCCTCTACAGAAAAGAGACCCAGTACTTC.

The V gene is TRBV7-9, the J gene TRBJ1-1, with 8 positions matching TRBD1. CDR1 and CDR2 (germline): SEHNR, FQNEAQ (reference sequence). V dropped 5 bases and J dropped 4; count of bases not matched to a gene: 12. The CDR3 is made up of 16 amino acids. CDR3 sequence reads: CASSHLDRVNGTEAFF. The CDR3 nucleotides read TGTGCCAGCAGCCACCTGGACAGGGTTAACGGCACTGAAGCTTTCTTT.